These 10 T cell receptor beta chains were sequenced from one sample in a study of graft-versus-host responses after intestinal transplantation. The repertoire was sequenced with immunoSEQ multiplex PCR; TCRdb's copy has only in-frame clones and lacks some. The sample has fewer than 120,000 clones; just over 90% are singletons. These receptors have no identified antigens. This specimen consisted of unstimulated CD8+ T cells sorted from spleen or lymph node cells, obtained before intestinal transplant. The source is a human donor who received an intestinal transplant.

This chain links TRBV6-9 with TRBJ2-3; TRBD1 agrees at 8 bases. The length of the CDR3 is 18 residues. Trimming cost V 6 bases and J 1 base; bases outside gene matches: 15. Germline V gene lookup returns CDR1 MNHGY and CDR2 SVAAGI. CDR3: CASRGNGQGAGGTDTQYF. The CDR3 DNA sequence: TGTGCCAGCAGGGGGAACGGTCAGGGGGCAGGAGGCACAGATACGCAGTATTTT.

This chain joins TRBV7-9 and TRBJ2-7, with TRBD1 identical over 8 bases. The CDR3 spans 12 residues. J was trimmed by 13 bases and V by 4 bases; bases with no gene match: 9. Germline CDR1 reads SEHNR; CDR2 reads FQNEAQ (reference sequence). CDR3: CASSSTAGQGYF. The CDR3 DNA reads TGTGCCAGCAGCTCAACCGCAGGACAGGGATACTTC. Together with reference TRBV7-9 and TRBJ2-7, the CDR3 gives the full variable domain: DTGVSQNPRHKITKRGQNVTFRCDPISEHNRLYWYRQTLGQGPEFLTYFQNEAQLEKSRLLSDRFSAERPKGSFSTLEIQRTEQGDSAMYLCASSSTAGQGYFGPGTRLTVT.

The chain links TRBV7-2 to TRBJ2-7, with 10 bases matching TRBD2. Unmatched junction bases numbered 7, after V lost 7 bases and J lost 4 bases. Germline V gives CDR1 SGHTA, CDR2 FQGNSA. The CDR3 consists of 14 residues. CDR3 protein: CASTQPAGGYEQYF. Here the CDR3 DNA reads TGTGCCAGCACCCAACCAGCGGGAGGGTACGAGCAGTACTTC.

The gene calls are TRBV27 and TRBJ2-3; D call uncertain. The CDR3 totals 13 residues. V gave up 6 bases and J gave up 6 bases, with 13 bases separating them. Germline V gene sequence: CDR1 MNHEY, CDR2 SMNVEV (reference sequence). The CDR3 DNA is TGTGCCAGCAGCCTGGCCCTTTGGGATACGCAGTATTTT. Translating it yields CASSLALWDTQYF.

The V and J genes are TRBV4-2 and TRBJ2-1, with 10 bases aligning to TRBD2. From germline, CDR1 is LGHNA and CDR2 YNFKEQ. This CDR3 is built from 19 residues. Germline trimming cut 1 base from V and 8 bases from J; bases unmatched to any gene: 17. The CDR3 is CASSQAPHLAGGVGDEQFF. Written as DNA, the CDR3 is TGTGCCAGCAGCCAAGCTCCCCATTTAGCGGGGGGTGTAGGGGATGAGCAGTTCTTC.

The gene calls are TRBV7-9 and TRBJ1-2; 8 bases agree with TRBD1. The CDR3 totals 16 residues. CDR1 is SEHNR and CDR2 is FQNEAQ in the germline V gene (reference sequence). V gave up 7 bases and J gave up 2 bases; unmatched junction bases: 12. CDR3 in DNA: TGTGCCAGCAACAAACAGGGGGAGAGAGGGAACTATGGCTACACCTTC. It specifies CASNKQGERGNYGYTF.

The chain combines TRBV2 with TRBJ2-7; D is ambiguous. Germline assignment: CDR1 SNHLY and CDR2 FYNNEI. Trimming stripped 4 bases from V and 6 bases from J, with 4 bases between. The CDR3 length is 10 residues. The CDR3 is CASSVGEQYF. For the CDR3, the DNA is TGTGCCAGCAGTGTGGGCGAGCAGTACTTC.

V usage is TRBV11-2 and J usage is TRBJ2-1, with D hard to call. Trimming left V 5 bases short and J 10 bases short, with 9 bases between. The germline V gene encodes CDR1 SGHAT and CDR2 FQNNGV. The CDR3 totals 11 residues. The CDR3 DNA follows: TGTGCCAGCAGCCCCGCGAGCGAGCAGTTCTTC. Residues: CASSPASEQFF. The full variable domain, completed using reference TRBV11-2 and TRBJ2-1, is EAGVAQSPRYKIIEKRQSVAFWCNPISGHATLYWYQQILGQGPKLLIQFQNNGVVDDSQLPKDRFSAERLKGVDSTLKIQPAKLEDSAVYLCASSPASEQFFGPGTRLTVL.

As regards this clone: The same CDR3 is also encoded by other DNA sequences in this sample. The CDR3 here is CASSIGLAAYEQYF. The CDR3 bases are TGTGCCAGTAGTATAGGACTAGCGGCCTACGAGCAGTACTTC. The rearrangement uses TRBV19 and TRBJ2-7; 9 bases line up with TRBD2. The CDR3 is 14 residues long. Looked up from germline, CDR1 is LNHDA and CDR2 is SQIVND (reference sequence). V gave up 1 base and J gave up 2 bases; unmatched junction bases: 0.

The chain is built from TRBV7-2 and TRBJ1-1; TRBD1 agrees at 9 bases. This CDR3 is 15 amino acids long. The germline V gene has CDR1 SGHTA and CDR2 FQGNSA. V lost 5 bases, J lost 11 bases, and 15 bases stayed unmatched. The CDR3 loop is CASSPSLMRTGDAFF. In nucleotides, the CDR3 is TGTGCCAGCAGCCCGTCGCTGATGAGGACAGGGGACGCTTTCTTT.